The present TCR beta chain was sequenced within a study of cytomegalovirus exposure and HLA in healthy donors. Concerning this clone itself: The antigen remains unidentified.

Notes on the study in general: Roughly uniform depth of sequencing across donors was assumed in presence/absence analyses.

13 Jbeta primers and 60 Vbeta primers were used for the PCR. Sequencing was performed with immunoSEQ multiplex PCR; in TCRdb, only in-frame clones are kept and a portion is missing. This sample has some 140,000 clones, with about 83% found just once. Per the germline V gene, CDR1 is SGHVS and CDR2 is FQNEAQ. CDR3 length: 16 amino acids. With 5 bases clipped from V and 3 bases from J, the junction kept 8 bases outside the gene matches. J is TRBJ1-5 and V is TRBV7-8, with 9 positions matching TRBD1. The sample was PBMCs. The TCR comes from a woman aged 40 to 49 in good health and CMV-seronegative. The CDR3 DNA sequence: TGTGCCAGCAGCCCTGAAAGGACAGGGGTCAATCAGCCCCAGCATTTT. It translates to CASSPERTGVNQPQHF.